Below are 9 T cell receptor beta chains sequenced from a single sample in a study of OX40 agonist ivuxolimab in advanced cancers. The table came from immunoSEQ multiplex PCR; TCRdb's copy has only in-frame clones and leaves some out. The sample holds over 30,000 clones, roughly 82% seen once. The sample was CD4+ or CD8+ T cells sorted from blood, taken in a trial of the OX40 agonist ivuxolimab. All receptors come from an adult with an advanced solid tumor such as melanoma, head and neck, liver or kidney cancer.

J is TRBJ1-1 and V is TRBV18, with 11 bases that match TRBD1. Germline V CDR1 and CDR2: KGHSH, LQKENI. The CDR3 length is 15 residues. V dropped 1 base and J dropped 5; count of bases not matched to a gene: 3. Here the CDR3 DNA reads TGTGCCAGCTCACCACAAGGACAGGGGGCGACTGAAGCTTTCTTT. It yields the protein CASSPQGQGATEAFF.

This sequence joins TRBV5-6 and TRBJ1-2, with no clear D. This CDR3 has 14 residues. CDR1 SGHDT and CDR2 YYEEEE come from the germline V gene. Deletions cut 5 bases from V and 0 bases from J, with 11 bases between. CDR3 DNA: TGTGCCAGCAGGGATGTGACTACTAACTATGGCTACACCTTC. Residues: CASRDVTTNYGYTF. Filled out from reference TRBV5-6 and TRBJ1-2, the complete variable domain reads DAGVTQSPTHLIKTRGQQVTLRCSPKSGHDTVSWYQQALGQGPQFIFQYYEEEERQRGNFPDRFSGHQFPNYSSELNVNALLLGDSALYLCASRDVTTNYGYTFGSGTRLTVV.

J is TRBJ2-3 and V is TRBV2; the D gene is possibly TRBD1 (6 bases). The CDR3 runs to 15 residues. Germline V lookup: CDR1 SNHLY, CDR2 FYNNEI. Trimming shortened V by 4 bases and J by 3 bases, and 14 bases separated the two germline ends. This CDR3 reads CASSAGQGWTDTQYF. CDR3 in DNA: TGTGCCAGCAGTGCTGGGCAGGGGTGGACAGATACGCAGTATTTT.

V and J are TRBV25-1 and TRBJ2-7, with D perhaps TRBD1 (6 bases). The CDR3 is 14 residues long. Trimming removed 3 bases at V and 3 bases at J, with 12 bases between. Per germline, CDR1 MGHDK and CDR2 SYGVNS. This CDR3 is CASSDTGRRYEQYF. In nucleotides, the CDR3 is TGTGCCAGCAGTGATACAGGGAGACGCTACGAGCAGTACTTC.

The V call is TRBV7-2, the J call TRBJ2-5, with TRBD1 matching 9 bases. The CDR3 has 17 amino acids. The germline V gene has CDR1 SGHTA and CDR2 FQGNSA. J was trimmed by 11 bases and V by 1 base; bases with no gene match: 17. CDR3 residues: CASSLGRPGDRVGEQYF. The CDR3 region has the DNA TGTGCCAGCAGCTTAGGACGCCCTGGGGACAGGGTTGGGGAGCAGTACTTC.

This chain links TRBV6-5 with TRBJ2-6; D ambiguous. Germline V gene lookup returns CDR1 MNHEY and CDR2 SVGAGI. The CDR3 totals 15 residues. The ends were cut back, 8 bases at V and 1 base at J, with 12 bases in the middle. The CDR3 is CASGNLKSGANVLTF. Written as DNA, the CDR3 is TGTGCCAGCGGGAACCTTAAGTCTGGGGCCAACGTCCTGACTTTC.

The chain is built from TRBV19 and TRBJ1-5; D is uncertain. V lost 8 bases and J lost 10, with 18 bases in between. The CDR3 consists of 13 residues. Germline V CDR1 and CDR2: LNHDA, SQIVND (reference sequence). The CDR3 is CASSAQGGFPQHF. The CDR3 bases are TGTGCCAGTTCGGCGCAAGGTGGCTTCCCCCAGCATTTT.

The V and J genes are TRBV29-1 and TRBJ2-1, with a tentative D call TRBD2 (5 bases). The CDR3 is made up of 16 amino acids. Germline assignment: CDR1 SQVTM and CDR2 ANQGSEA. V lost 1 base and J 5 bases, leaving 18 bases between the germline ends. The DNA for the CDR3 is TGCAGCGTTGAAGGTGGATTGCGGGTAAGGGACAATGAGCAGTTCTTC. Its translation is CSVEGGLRVRDNEQFF.

This clone occurred a few times. The chain recombines TRBV5-1 with TRBJ2-1; no reliable D call. The CDR3 runs 15 residues. V lost 0 bases and J lost 5, with 12 bases in between. CDR1 SGHRS and CDR2 YFSETQ come from the germline V gene. The CDR3 DNA sequence: TGCGCCAGCAGCTTGGTGGATCCCCTCAACAATGAGCAGTTCTTC. This translates into CASSLVDPLNNEQFF.